This T cell receptor beta chain was sequenced in a study of blood T cell repertoires in COVID-19. The overall study: COVID-19 samples, acute and convalescent, were from the United States, Italy and Spain. T cells, B-cell-depleted T cells, or PBMCs provided the cDNA or gDNA that served as material.

The CDR3 length is 13 residues. Trimming stripped 1 base from V and 8 bases from J, with 11 bases between. Germline CDR1 is SGHTA and CDR2 is FQGNSA. Only one count was recorded for this clone. Original analysis: Amplified reference gene primers provided the basis for estimating nucleated cell counts. Libraries were prepared by immunoSEQ multiplex PCR; TCRdb keeps only in-frame clonotypes and omits some of them. V, J and clone size reflect that table, while D and trimming were determined from the DNA. The repertoire consists of about 260,000 clones, with roughly nine tenths occurring once and the leading ten covering around 9.5%.

The clonotype was recovered from a man aged 35 to 55 who had recovered from COVID-19. V usage is TRBV7-2 and J usage is TRBJ1-2; D is unresolved. The sample was peripheral blood. CDR3 in DNA: TGTGCCAGCAGCTTAGAACGGTCCCGGGGCTACACCTTC. Amino acids: CASSLERSRGYTF.